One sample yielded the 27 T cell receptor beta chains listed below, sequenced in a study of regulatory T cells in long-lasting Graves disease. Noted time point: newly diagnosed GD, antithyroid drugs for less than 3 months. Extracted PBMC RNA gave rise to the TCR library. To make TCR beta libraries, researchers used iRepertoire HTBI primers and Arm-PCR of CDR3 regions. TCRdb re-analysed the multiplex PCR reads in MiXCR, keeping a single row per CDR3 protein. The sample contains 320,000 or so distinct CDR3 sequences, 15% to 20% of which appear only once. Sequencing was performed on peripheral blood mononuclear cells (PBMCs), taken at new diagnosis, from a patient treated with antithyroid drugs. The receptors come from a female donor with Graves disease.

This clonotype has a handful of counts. CDR3 loop: CASSVLQGANQPQHF. CDR3 nucleotides: TGTGCCAGCAGTGTGCTACAGGGGGCTAATCAGCCCCAGCATTTT. This chain joins TRBV6-1 and TRBJ1-5, with TRBD1 matching 9 bases. CDR1 is MNHNS and CDR2 is SASEGT in the germline V gene. After removal of 4 bases from V and 4 bases from J, the junction contained 5 bases not matched to a gene. This CDR3 is built from 15 residues.

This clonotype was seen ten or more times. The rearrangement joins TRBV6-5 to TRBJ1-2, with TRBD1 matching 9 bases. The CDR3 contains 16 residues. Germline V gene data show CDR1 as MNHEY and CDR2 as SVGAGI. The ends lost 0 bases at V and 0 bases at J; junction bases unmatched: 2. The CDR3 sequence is CASSYSGQGTNYGYTF. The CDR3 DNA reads TGTGCCAGCAGTTACTCGGGACAGGGAACTAACTATGGCTACACCTTC.

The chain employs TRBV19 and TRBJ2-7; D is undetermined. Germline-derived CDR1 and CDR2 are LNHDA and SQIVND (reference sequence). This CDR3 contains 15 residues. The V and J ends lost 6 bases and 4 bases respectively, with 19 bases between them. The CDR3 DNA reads TGTGCCAGTAGCCCACAGCCGTCCCAGTCTTACGAGCAGTACTTC. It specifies CASSPQPSQSYEQYF.

The CDR3 reads CSPGLAGSEQFF. The CDR3 region has the DNA TGCAGTCCGGGACTAGCGGGAAGTGAGCAGTTCTTC. The chain uses TRBV20-1 and TRBJ2-1; 13 bases match TRBD2. Germline V lookup: CDR1 DFQATT, CDR2 SNEGSKA (reference sequence). V lost 8 bases, J lost 9 bases, and 4 bases stayed unmatched. The CDR3 has 12 residues.

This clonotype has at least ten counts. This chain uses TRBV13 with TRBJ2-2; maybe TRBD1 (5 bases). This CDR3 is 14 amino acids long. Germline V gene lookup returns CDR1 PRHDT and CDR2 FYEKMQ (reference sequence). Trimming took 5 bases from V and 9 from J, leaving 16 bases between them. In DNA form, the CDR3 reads TGTGCCAGCAGCGGGGCTCCAAAGGACCGGGAGCTGTTTTTT. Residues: CASSGAPKDRELFF.

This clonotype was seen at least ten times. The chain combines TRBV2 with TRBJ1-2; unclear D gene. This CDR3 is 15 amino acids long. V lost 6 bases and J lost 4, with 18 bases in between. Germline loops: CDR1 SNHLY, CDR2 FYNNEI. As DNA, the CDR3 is TGTGCCAGCAGCTCCAGACAAGCTTTTCTCTATGGCTACACCTTC. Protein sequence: CASSSRQAFLYGYTF.

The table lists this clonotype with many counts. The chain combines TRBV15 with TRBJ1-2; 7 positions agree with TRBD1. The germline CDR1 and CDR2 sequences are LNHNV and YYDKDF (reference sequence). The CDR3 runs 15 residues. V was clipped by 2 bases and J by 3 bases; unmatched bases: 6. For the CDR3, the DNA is TGTGCCACCAGCAGACGACAGGGTATGGACTATGGCTACACCTTC. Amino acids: CATSRRQGMDYGYTF.

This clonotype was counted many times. CDR3 protein: CASSEGGGWHGYTF. For the CDR3, the DNA is TGTGCCAGCAGTGAAGGAGGAGGGTGGCATGGCTACACCTTC. The chain has TRBV2 and TRBJ1-2; D is ambiguous. CDR3 length: 14 residues. V lost 1 base to trimming and J lost 6 bases, with 12 bases between them. In germline, CDR1 is SNHLY, CDR2 FYNNEI.

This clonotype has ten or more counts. CDR3 in amino acids: CASSLMGQDYGYTF. DNA for the CDR3: TGTGCCAGCAGTTTGATGGGACAGGACTATGGCTACACCTTC. The V gene is TRBV28, the J gene TRBJ1-2; 8 bases align to TRBD1. This CDR3 region has 14 residues. With V trimmed by 3 bases and J by 3 bases, 3 bases remained unmatched. Germline assignment: CDR1 MDHEN and CDR2 SYDVKM.

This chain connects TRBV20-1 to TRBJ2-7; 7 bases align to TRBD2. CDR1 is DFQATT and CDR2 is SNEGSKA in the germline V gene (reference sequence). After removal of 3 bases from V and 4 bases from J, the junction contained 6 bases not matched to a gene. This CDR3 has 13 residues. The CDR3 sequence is CSASLAEQYEQYF. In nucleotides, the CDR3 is TGCAGTGCTAGTCTAGCGGAACAATACGAGCAGTACTTC.

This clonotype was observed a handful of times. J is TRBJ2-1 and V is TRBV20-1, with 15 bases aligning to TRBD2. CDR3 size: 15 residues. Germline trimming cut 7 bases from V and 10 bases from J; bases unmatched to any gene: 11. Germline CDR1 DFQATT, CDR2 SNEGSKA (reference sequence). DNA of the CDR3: TGCAGTGTAAGAGGGGGACTAGCGGGAGGTACCGAGCAGTTCTTC. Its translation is CSVRGGLAGGTEQFF.

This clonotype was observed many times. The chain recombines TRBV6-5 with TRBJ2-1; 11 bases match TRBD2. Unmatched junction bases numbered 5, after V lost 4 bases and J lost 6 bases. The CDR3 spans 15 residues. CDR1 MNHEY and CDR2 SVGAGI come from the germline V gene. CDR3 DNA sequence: TGTGCCAGCAGTTCACTAGCGGGAGCTTCCAATGAGCAGTTCTTC. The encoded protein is CASSSLAGASNEQFF.

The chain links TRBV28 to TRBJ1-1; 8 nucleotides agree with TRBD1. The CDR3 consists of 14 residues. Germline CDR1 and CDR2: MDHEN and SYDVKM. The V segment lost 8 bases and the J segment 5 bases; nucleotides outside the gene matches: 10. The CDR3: CASSIVRGRTEAFF. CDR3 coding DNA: TGTGCCAGCTCAATCGTCAGGGGGCGGACTGAAGCTTTCTTT.

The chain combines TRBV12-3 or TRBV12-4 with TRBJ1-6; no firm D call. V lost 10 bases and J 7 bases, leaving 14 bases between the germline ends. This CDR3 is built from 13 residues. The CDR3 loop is CATRLMGNSPLHF. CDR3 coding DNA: TGTGCCACCCGCCTAATGGGGAATTCACCCCTCCACTTT.

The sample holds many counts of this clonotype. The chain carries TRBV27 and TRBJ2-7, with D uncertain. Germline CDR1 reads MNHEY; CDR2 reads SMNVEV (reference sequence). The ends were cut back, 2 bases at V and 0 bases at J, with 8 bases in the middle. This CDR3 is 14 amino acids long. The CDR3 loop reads CASSLVVGSYEQYF. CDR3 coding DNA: TGTGCCAGCAGTTTAGTCGTGGGCTCCTACGAGCAGTACTTC.

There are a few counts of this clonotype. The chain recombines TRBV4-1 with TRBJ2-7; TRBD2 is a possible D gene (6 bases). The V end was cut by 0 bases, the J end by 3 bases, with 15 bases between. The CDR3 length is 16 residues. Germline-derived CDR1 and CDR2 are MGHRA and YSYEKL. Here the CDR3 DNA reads TGCGCCAGCAGCCAAGAAGCGCGACTAGGGTACTACGAGCAGTACTTC. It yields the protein CASSQEARLGYYEQYF.

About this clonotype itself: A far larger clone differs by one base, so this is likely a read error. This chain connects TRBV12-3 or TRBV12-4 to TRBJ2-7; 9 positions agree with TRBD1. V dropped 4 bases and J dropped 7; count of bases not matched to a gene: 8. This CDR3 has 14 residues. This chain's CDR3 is CASSSLDRGNEQYF. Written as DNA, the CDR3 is TGTGCCAGCAGTTCGTTGGACAGGGGCAATGAGCAGTACTTC.

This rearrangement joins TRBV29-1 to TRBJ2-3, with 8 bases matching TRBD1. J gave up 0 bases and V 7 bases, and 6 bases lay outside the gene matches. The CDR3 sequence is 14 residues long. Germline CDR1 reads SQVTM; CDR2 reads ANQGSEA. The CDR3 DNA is TGCAGCGAAGGGGGGACAGGTAGCACAGATACGCAGTATTTT. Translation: CSEGGTGSTDTQYF.

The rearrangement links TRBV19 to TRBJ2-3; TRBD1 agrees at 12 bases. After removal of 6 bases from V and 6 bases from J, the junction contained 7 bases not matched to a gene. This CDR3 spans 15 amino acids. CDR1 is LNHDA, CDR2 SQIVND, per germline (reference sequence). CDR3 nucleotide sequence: TGTGCCAGTAGCCCCCGGGACAGGGGGCTTGATACGCAGTATTTT. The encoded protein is CASSPRDRGLDTQYF.

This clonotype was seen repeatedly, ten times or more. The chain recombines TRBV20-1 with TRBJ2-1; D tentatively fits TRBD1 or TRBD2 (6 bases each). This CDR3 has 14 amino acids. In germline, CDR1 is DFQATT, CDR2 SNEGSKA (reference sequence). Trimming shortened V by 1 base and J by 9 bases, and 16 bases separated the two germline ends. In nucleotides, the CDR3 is TGCAGTGCTAGAGGGACGTGGGGGGCCGGTGAGCAGTTCTTC. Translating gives CSARGTWGAGEQFF.

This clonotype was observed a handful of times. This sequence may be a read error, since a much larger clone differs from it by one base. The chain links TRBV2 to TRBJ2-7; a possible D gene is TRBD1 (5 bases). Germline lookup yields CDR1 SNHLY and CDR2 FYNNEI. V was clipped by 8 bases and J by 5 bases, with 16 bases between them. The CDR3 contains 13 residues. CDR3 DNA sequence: TGTGCCAGCGGTGCGAGGACAATCCACGAGCAGTACTTC. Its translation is CASGARTIHEQYF.

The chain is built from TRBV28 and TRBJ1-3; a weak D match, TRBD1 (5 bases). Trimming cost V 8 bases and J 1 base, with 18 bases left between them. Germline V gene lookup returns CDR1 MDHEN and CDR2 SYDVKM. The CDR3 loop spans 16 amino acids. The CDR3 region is CASPLRDRISGNTIYF. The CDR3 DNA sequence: TGTGCCAGCCCTCTCCGGGACCGAATATCTGGAAACACCATATATTTT.

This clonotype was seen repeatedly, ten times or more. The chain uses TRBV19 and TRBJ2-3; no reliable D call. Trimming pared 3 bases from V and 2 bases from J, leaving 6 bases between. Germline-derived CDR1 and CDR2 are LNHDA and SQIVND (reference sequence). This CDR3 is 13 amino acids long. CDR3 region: CASSIRPTDTQYF. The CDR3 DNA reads TGTGCCAGTAGTATCCGGCCCACAGATACGCAGTATTTT.

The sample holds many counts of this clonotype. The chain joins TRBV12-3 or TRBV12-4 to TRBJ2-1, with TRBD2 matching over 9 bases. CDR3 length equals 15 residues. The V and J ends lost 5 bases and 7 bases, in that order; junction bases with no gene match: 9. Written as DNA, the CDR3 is TGTGCCAGCAGTCCGCGGGGGGGGGTTTGGAATGAGCAGTTCTTC. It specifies CASSPRGGVWNEQFF.

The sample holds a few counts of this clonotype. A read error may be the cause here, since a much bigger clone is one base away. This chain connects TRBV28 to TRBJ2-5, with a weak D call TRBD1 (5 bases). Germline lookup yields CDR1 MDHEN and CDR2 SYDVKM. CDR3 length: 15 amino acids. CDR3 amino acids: CASSPLDTAQETRYF. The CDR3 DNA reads TGTGCCAGCAGTCCCCTGGACACCGCACAAGAGACCCGGTACTTC.

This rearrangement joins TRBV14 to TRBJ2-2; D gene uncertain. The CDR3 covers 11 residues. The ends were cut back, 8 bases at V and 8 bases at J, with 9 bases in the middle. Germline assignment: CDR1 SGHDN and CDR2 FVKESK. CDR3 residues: CASALGGELFF. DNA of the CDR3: TGTGCCAGCGCACTCGGGGGGGAGCTGTTTTTT.

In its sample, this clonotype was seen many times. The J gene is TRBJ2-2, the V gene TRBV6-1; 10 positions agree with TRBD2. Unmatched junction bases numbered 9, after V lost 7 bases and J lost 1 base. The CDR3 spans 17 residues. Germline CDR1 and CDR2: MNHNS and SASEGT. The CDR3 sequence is CASKVTSGHQNTGELFF. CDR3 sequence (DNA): TGTGCCAGCAAAGTGACTAGCGGGCACCAGAACACCGGGGAGCTGTTTTTT.